The T cell receptor beta chain described here comes from a study of siplizumab effects on memory and regulatory T cells. As for this clone: Its antigen is not known.

CDR1 is SGHTA and CDR2 is FQGNSA in the germline V gene. V lost 5 bases and J lost 5; bases outside the gene matches: 6. The CDR3 has 15 residues. Produced via immunoSEQ multiplex PCR; TCRdb's table is partial and in-frame only. The profile shows some 100,000 clones, approximately 96% of them singletons. General study points: Most proliferating CD4+ or CD8+ clones, roughly 80-97%, had no naive or memory assignment. Fewer alloreactive sequences mapped to unstimulated CD4+ memory cells under siplizumab. Naive T cells were seemingly more diverse than memory cells, and major contributions to the alloresponse seemed to be made by them.

The gene calls are TRBV7-2 and TRBJ2-5; 12 bases map to TRBD2. Material for sequencing was naive CD4+ T cells sorted from blood. The sequence was obtained from a human donor in good health. CDR3 coding DNA: TGTGCCAGCAGCATATCTAGCGGGGGGGGCGAGACCCAGTACTTC. Protein product: CASSISSGGGETQYF.